Given below is one TCR beta chain in context. The same CDR3 arises from other DNA sequences in this sample as well. This sample is part of a study of blood T cell repertoires in COVID-19. Study-level information: Some COVID-19 samples were acute and others convalescent; all came from the United States, Italy and Spain. Sources were T cells, B-cell-depleted T cells, or PBMCs; the material itself was cDNA or gDNA.

Source study methods: How many nucleated cells were present was estimated from reference gene primer amplification. Assay used: immunoSEQ multiplex PCR; TCRdb lists only in-frame clones, some missing. The V and J calls and the clone size are those of that table, but D and trimming were determined from the DNA. Among more than 80,000 clones listed, roughly 85% were seen once. Germline assignment: CDR1 KGHSH and CDR2 LQKENI. Deletions cut 0 bases from V and 1 base from J, with 6 bases between. The length of the CDR3 is 15 residues. Sequencing was done on a sample of peripheral blood. The rearrangement uses TRBV18 and TRBJ2-2; D remains unclear. This TCR came from a human donor in a cohort sampled during active COVID-19. The chain's CDR3 is CASSPPSGNTGELFF. The CDR3 DNA reads TGTGCCAGCTCACCACCGTCAGGGAACACCGGGGAGCTGTTTTTT.